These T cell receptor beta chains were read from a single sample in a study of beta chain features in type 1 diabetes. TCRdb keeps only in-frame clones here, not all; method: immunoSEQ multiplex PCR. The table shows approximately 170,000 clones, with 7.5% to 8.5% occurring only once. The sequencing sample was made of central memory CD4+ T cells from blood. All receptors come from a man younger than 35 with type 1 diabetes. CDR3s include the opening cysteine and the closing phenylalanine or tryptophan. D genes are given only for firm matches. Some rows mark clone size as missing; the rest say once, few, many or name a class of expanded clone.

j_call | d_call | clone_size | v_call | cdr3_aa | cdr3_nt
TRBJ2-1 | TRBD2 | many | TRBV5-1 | CASSSTGGRENEQFF | TGCGCCAGCAGCTCTACGGGGGGTAGGGAAAATGAGCAGTTCTTC
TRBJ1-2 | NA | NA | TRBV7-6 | CASSFRLGYTF | TGTGCCAGCAGCTTCAGGCTAGGCTACACCTTC
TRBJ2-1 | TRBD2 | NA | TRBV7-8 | CASSLGSGRAESNEQFF | TGTGCCAGCAGCTTGGGCAGCGGGAGGGCTGAATCCAATGAGCAGTTCTTC
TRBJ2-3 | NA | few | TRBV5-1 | CASSEGRDTQYF | TGCGCCAGCAGCGAGGGGAGGGATACGCAGTATTTT
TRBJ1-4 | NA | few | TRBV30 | CAWSVGGVNEKLFF | TGTGCCTGGAGTGTAGGAGGAGTTAATGAAAAACTGTTTTTT
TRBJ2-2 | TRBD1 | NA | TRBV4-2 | CASSPGRDSNTGELFF | TGTGCCAGCAGCCCGGGCCGGGACAGCAACACCGGGGAGCTGTTTTTT
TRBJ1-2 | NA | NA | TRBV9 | CASSVGTANYGYTF | TGTGCCAGCAGCGTAGGGACAGCTAACTATGGCTACACCTTC
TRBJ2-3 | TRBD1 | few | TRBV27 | CASSRRDSSTDTQYF | TGTGCCAGCAGTCGACGGGACAGTTCCACAGATACGCAGTATTTT
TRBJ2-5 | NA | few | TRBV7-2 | CASSFAGRETQYF | TGTGCCAGCAGCTTCGCGGGGAGGGAGACCCAGTACTTC
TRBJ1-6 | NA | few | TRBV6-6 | CASSYSGDSPLHF | TGTGCCAGCAGTTACTCAGGGGATTCACCCCTCCACTTT
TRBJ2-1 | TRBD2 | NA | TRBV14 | CASSLILAGGYNEQFF | TGTGCCAGCAGCCTCATACTAGCGGGGGGATACAATGAGCAGTTCTTC
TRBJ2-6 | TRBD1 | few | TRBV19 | CASSRDRYFSGANVLTF | TGTGCCAGTAGTAGGGACAGGTATTTCTCCGGGGCCAACGTCCTGACTTTC
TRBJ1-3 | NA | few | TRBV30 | CAWTAGTFGNTIYF | TGTGCCTGGACAGCGGGGACATTTGGAAACACCATATATTTT
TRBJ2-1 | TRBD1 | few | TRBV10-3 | CAIRGQGGGEQFF | TGTGCCATCAGGGGACAGGGAGGGGGTGAGCAGTTCTTC
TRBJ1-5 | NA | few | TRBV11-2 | CASSPTGPANQPQHF | TGTGCCAGCAGCCCGACAGGTCCAGCGAATCAGCCCCAGCATTTT
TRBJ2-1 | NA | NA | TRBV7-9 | CASSEFPGLPGNEQFF | TGTGCCAGCAGCGAGTTCCCGGGACTCCCGGGGAATGAGCAGTTCTTC
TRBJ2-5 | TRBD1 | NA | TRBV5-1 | CASSDTQGDQETQYF | TGCGCCAGCAGCGACACCCAGGGGGACCAAGAGACCCAGTACTTC
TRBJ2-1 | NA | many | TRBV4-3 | CASSPSEGYNEQFF | TGCGCCAGCAGCCCTAGTGAGGGTTACAATGAGCAGTTCTTC
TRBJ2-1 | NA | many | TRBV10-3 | CAISDWAGEGNEQFF | TGTGCCATCAGTGATTGGGCAGGGGAAGGGAATGAGCAGTTCTTC
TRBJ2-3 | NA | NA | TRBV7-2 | CASRSRGTSTDTQYF | TGTGCCAGCAGGTCTCGGGGGACCAGCACAGATACGCAGTATTTT
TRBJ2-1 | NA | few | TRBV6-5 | CASSLDSNSYNEQFF | TGTGCCAGCAGCCTTGACAGCAACTCCTACAATGAGCAGTTCTTC
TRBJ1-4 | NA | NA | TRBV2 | CASRQAPNEKLFF | TGTGCCAGCAGGCAGGCCCCTAATGAAAAACTGTTTTTT
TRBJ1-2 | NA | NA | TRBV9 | CASSRGLDYGYTF | TGTGCCAGCAGCCGGGGTTTGGACTATGGCTACACCTTC
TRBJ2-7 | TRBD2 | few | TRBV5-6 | CASSLQRGYEQYF | TGTGCCAGCAGCTTGCAGCGGGGCTACGAGCAGTACTTC
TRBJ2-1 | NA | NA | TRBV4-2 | CASSQGSAQGYNEQFF | TGTGCCAGCAGCCAAGGGTCTGCACAGGGATACAATGAGCAGTTCTTC
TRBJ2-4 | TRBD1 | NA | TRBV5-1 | CASSLTGGDKNIQYF | TGCGCCAGCAGCCTAACAGGGGGCGATAAAAACATTCAGTACTTC
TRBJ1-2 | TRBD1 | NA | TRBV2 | CASRSGQALTYGYTF | TGTGCCAGCAGATCTGGACAGGCGCTTACCTATGGCTACACCTTC
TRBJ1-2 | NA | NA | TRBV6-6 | CASSNTIEPYGYTF | TGTGCCAGCAGCAACACCATCGAACCCTATGGCTACACCTTC
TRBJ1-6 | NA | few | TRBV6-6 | CASSLRQPYNSPLHF | TGTGCCAGCAGTTTGCGACAACCCTATAATTCACCCCTCCACTTT
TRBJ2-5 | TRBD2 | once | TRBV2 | CASSWGGQETQYF | TGTGCCAGCAGTTGGGGGGGGCAAGAGACCCAGTACTTC
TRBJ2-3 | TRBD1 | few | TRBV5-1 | CASRQGATDTQYF | TGCGCCAGCAGACAGGGGGCAACAGATACGCAGTATTTT
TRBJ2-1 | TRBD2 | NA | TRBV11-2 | CASSLSRPPSGREQFF | TGTGCCAGCAGCTTATCGCGCCCCCCTAGCGGGAGAGAGCAGTTCTTC
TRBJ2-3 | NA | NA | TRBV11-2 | CASSLQGDTQYF | TGTGCCAGCAGCTTGCAGGGGGATACGCAGTATTTT
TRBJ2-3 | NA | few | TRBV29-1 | CSVGRQLEYTDTQYF | TGCAGCGTTGGGCGACAGCTTGAATACACAGATACGCAGTATTTT
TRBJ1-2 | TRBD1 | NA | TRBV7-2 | CASSLAPGQGAGYTF | TGTGCCAGCAGCTTAGCGCCGGGACAGGGGGCTGGCTACACCTTC